The entry below describes one T cell receptor (beta chain). This sample was included in a study of T cells in women clearing cervical HPV infection. Looking at the study overall: Donors had HPV16-related CIN3 or worse; 2 had invasive cancer.

TCRdb's copy holds only in-frame clones and misses some; the assay was immunoSEQ multiplex PCR. Seen in this sample are roughly 34,000 clones; the ten most common clones hold more than 6%. The TCR was taken from a woman aged 18 to 75 with a cervical HPV16 infection that either progressed to CIN3+ or cleared (not recorded which). The specimen sequenced was blood buffy coat.

Partial CDR3 DNA: TGTGCCAGCAGCTTATCAGTTGGTGTCAGAGGAAACACC. It encodes CASSLSVGVRGNT. In full, the CDR3 reads CASSLSVGVRGNTIYF. The rearrangement joins TRBV7-8 to TRBJ1-3; D is uncertain. The read ends 3 residues before the CDR3 terminus; that terminus is restored from the germline J gene. Germline assignment: CDR1 SGHVS and CDR2 FQNEAQ. Trimming removed 2 bases at V and 4 bases at J, with 15 bases between. The CDR3 extends over 16 amino acids.